This T cell receptor beta chain emerged from a study of cytomegalovirus exposure and HLA in healthy donors. The table lists this clone with a few counts. Its antigen is not identified. Sequencing was performed with immunoSEQ multiplex PCR; in TCRdb, only in-frame clones are kept and a portion is missing. The sample shows around 300,000 clones, roughly 88% of them seen only once. Study findings and constraints: Rare TCR sequences predominated, though certain public TCRs were found in many donors.

The V and J ends lost 6 bases and 8 bases respectively, with 8 bases between them. This CDR3 is 12 amino acids long. Looked up from germline, CDR1 is MNHEY and CDR2 is SVGAGI. The specimen sequenced was PBMCs. The V gene is TRBV6-5, the J gene TRBJ1-6; D is unresolved. The TCR was taken from a man aged 25 to 40 in good health and CMV-seronegative. The CDR3 nucleotides are TGTGCCAGCAGGCGGGGTGATTCACCCCTCCACTTT. Translating gives CASRRGDSPLHF.